A single T cell receptor beta chain is shown here with its context. The junction departs from the called germline gene at one end, perhaps through a read error. Germline CDR1 and CDR2: SGHRS and YFSETQ. This CDR3 has 16 residues. This specimen comes from a study of tumor-infiltrating lymphocytes in primary liver carcinoma. A constant-region primer served to make TCR beta cDNA from about 0.45 ug total RNA. Construction of TCR beta libraries relied on three successive nested multiplex PCR rounds employing slightly modified ARM-PCR. The first two PCR rounds used TRBV1-TRBV30 primers with a Cbeta primer, roughly 10 cycles each. TCRdb reanalysed the multiplex PCR reads using MiXCR and keeps one entry per CDR3 protein. The table includes around 56,000 distinct CDR3 sequences, less than 75% detected once. The study co-extracted DNA and RNA from 20-30 mg of unsorted bulk tissue. There were five separate regions sampled from each tumor.

The J gene is TRBJ2-1, the V gene TRBV5-1, with TRBD1 matching 8 bases. Sequencing was done on a sample of liver tumor tissue from sampling region 2. Specified subset: tumor region T2, inferior pole. The TCR comes from a man between 40 and 49 years old with primary liver carcinoma and hepatitis B virus infection. CDR3 DNA: TGCGCCGGCAGCCCCTTCGGTACAGGGGGTTACAATGAGCAGTTCTTC. Translated, it gives CAGSPFGTGGYNEQFF.